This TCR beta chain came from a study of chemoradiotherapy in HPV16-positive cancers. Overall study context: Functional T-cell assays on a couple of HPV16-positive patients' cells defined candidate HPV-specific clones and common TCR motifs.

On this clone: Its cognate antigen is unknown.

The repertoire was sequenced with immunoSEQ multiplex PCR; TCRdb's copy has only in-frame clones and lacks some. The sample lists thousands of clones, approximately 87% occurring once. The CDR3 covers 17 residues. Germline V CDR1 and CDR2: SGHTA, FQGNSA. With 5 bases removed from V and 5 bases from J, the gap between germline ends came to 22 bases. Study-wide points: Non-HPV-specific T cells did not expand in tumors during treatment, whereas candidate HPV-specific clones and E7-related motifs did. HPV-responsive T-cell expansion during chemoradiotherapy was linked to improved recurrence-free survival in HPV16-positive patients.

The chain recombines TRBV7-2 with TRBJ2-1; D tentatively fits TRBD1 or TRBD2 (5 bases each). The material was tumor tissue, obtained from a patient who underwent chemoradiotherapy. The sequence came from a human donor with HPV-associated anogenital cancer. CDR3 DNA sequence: TGTGCCAGCAGCGTCTCGAGAGGGCAGGGTAAGGACAATGAGCAGTTCTTC. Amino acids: CASSVSRGQGKDNEQFF.